The clone carrying this T cell receptor (beta chain) was seen more than once but under ten times. Its target is unknown. Time point in this sample: newly diagnosed GD, antithyroid drugs for less than 3 months. RNA from PBMCs was the source of the TCR library. Construction of TCR beta libraries relied on iRepertoire HTBI primers and on Arm-PCR targeting CDR3 regions. TCRdb passed the multiplex PCR reads through MiXCR, listing each CDR3 protein once. The sample consists of more than 350,000 distinct CDR3 sequences, just under 15% of them appearing once. The source of the sample is a study of regulatory T cells in long-lasting Graves disease. Study findings and constraints: It was in persistent disease that TRBV28, TRBJ1-2 and TRBJ2-5 were favored.

This CDR3 has 12 residues. CDR1 is SGHDN, CDR2 FVKESK, per germline. V was clipped by 3 bases and J by 12 bases, with 12 bases between them. This sample also belongs to another study, concerning T cells in Graves' hyperthyroidism and ophthalmopathy.

The sequence derives from a woman aged 25 to 45 with Graves disease. This rearrangement joins TRBV14 to TRBJ2-1, with D possibly being TRBD2 (5 bases). Sample: peripheral blood mononuclear cells (PBMCs), taken at new diagnosis, from a patient treated with antithyroid drugs. The CDR3 DNA follows: TGTGCCAGCAGCCATGGGAGCGGTCGGCAGTTCTTC. Protein product: CASSHGSGRQFF.